The 29 T cell receptor beta chains in this list originate from one sample, sequenced in a study of post-analysis software for immune sequencing data. Regarding the study as a whole: Roughly 5 TRBV segments, TRBV5-6, TRBV5-1 and TRBV20-1 among them, were found more frequent in patients than controls.

Their specific antigens are unknown. The authors incorporated unique molecular identifiers into the TCR beta cDNA libraries. MiXCR, run by TCRdb on the PCR reads, gives a single entry per CDR3 protein. There are 740,000 or so distinct CDR3 sequences in the sample; roughly 58% occur only once, and under 6% lies in the top ten. What was sequenced was blood. Receptors were obtained from a girl aged 5-17 years with multiple sclerosis.

This chain joins TRBV7-8 and TRBJ2-7; D possibly corresponds to TRBD2 (6 bases). Trimming stripped 0 bases from V and 2 bases from J, with 23 bases between. The CDR3 runs 19 residues. Per the germline V gene, CDR1 is SGHVS and CDR2 is FQNEAQ. The CDR3 DNA follows: TGTGCCAGCAGCTTAGCCCTGGGGACGGGAGATTGGAGACCCTACGAGCAGTACTTC. Encoded protein: CASSLALGTGDWRPYEQYF.

In this sample, this clonotype turned up a few times. The V gene is TRBV20-1, the J gene TRBJ2-1; D is perhaps TRBD1 or TRBD2 (5 bases each). The V end lost 2 bases, the J end lost 3 bases, and 14 bases lay between the germline ends. The CDR3 loop spans 15 amino acids. CDR1 DFQATT and CDR2 SNEGSKA come from the germline V gene (reference sequence). This CDR3 reads CSARIPGTSYNEQFF. In nucleotides, the CDR3 is TGCAGTGCTAGAATTCCGGGGACCAGCTACAATGAGCAGTTCTTC.

The genes are TRBV20-1 and TRBJ2-7; D perhaps matches TRBD1 (6 bases). The CDR3 consists of 15 residues. Germline V gives CDR1 DFQATT, CDR2 SNEGSKA (reference sequence). Trimming removed 3 bases at V and 0 bases at J, with 15 bases between. CDR3 DNA sequence: TGCAGTGCTAGTATCCTTGGGGGCAGCTCCTACGAGCAGTACTTC. It specifies CSASILGGSSYEQYF.

The V call is TRBV5-1, the J call TRBJ2-7; tentatively, D is TRBD2 (5 bases). The CDR3 consists of 15 residues. Trimming removed 0 bases from V and 0 bases from J, with 10 bases in between. Germline CDR1 SGHRS, CDR2 YFSETQ. CDR3 coding DNA: TGCGCCAGCAGCTTGGCTCGGGGTTTCTCCTACGAGCAGTACTTC. Protein sequence: CASSLARGFSYEQYF.

The chain links TRBV20-1 to TRBJ1-1, with D tentatively TRBD1 (6 bases). V lost 6 bases, J lost 2 bases, and 10 bases lay in between. Germline-derived CDR1 and CDR2 are DFQATT and SNEGSKA (reference sequence). The CDR3 extends over 12 amino acids. DNA of the CDR3: TGCAGTGCCAACAGGGTTAACACTGAAGCTTTCTTT. It codes for CSANRVNTEAFF.

The chain carries TRBV4-1 and TRBJ2-7, with 7 bases identical to TRBD1. Germline CDR1 reads MGHRA; CDR2 reads YSYEKL. The CDR3 loop spans 15 amino acids. With 1 base clipped from V and 2 bases from J, the junction kept 5 bases outside the gene matches. For the CDR3, the DNA is TGCGCCAGCAGCCAAGTTGACAGGGTCCCCTACGAGCAGTACTTC. Protein sequence: CASSQVDRVPYEQYF.

The table lists this clonotype with a few counts. The chain carries TRBV20-1 and TRBJ2-4, with 9 bases matching TRBD2. The length of the CDR3 is 13 residues. V dropped 3 bases and J dropped 13; count of bases not matched to a gene: 10. The germline gives CDR1 DFQATT, CDR2 SNEGSKA (reference sequence). CDR3 in amino acids: CSASSSGASGQYF. CDR3 in DNA: TGCAGTGCTAGTTCTAGCGGGGCTTCGGGGCAGTACTTC.

Only one count was recorded for this clonotype. The chain uses TRBV29-1 and TRBJ1-2; tentatively, D is TRBD1 (5 bases). Germline V gives CDR1 SQVTM, CDR2 ANQGSEA. V lost 0 bases and J lost 3, with 11 bases in between. The CDR3 totals 14 residues. The CDR3 loop reads CSVEELDSYYGYTF. The CDR3 coding sequence is TGCAGCGTTGAAGAGTTAGACAGTTACTATGGCTACACCTTC.

Points on this clonotype: A read error may produce the germline difference seen at one junction end. The chain has TRBV6-5 and TRBJ1-2; D gene uncertain. The V gene's germline CDR1 is MNHEY and CDR2 SVGAGI. The CDR3 extends over 14 amino acids. CDR3 DNA sequence: TGTGCCACCCGAAGGGAGATGACTAACTATGGCCACACCTTC. Encoded protein: CATRREMTNYGHTF.

This chain connects TRBV29-1 to TRBJ2-7; 8 nucleotides match TRBD1. The trim removed 0 bases at V and 6 bases at J, leaving 13 bases unmatched. The CDR3 runs to 16 residues. Per germline, CDR1 SQVTM and CDR2 ANQGSEA. This CDR3 is CSVEDPRGRGLGEQYF. As DNA, the CDR3 is TGCAGCGTTGAAGATCCACGGGGCAGGGGGCTTGGCGAGCAGTACTTC.

The V and J genes are TRBV15 and TRBJ2-6; D uncertain. The length of the CDR3 is 16 residues. Germline-derived CDR1 and CDR2 are LNHNV and YYDKDF (reference sequence). V shed 0 bases and J shed 0 bases, with 6 bases lying between them. CDR3 DNA: TGTGCCACCAGCAGAGACGTCCCCTCTGGGGCCAACGTCCTGACTTTC. Translating it yields CATSRDVPSGANVLTF.

The chain links TRBV5-1 to TRBJ2-3; 12 bases map to TRBD2. CDR3 size: 18 residues. With V trimmed by 0 bases and J by 2 bases, 7 bases remained unmatched. Germline V gene lookup returns CDR1 SGHRS and CDR2 YFSETQ. This CDR3 reads CASSLATGTSGFTDTQYF. As DNA, the CDR3 is TGCGCCAGCAGCTTGGCGACCGGGACTAGCGGGTTCACAGATACGCAGTATTTT.

A word on this clonotype: One junction end disagrees with the germline gene, perhaps due to a read error. This rearrangement joins TRBV14 to TRBJ1-1; D possibly corresponds to TRBD1 (6 bases). Germline CDR1 and CDR2: SGHDN and FVKESK. The CDR3 covers 14 residues. The CDR3 reads CASSLTGWATEAFF. The CDR3 region has the DNA TGTGCCAGTAGCCTAACAGGGTGGGCCACTGAAGCTTTCTTT.

This clonotype was detected only a few times. The V and J genes are TRBV7-9 and TRBJ2-7; 9 bases are shared with TRBD1. J was trimmed by 0 bases and V by 6 bases; bases with no gene match: 6. Germline V lookup: CDR1 SEHNR, CDR2 FQNEAQ (reference sequence). The CDR3 covers 15 residues. The CDR3, as DNA: TGTGCCAGCAGTTCGGGACAGGGCCCCTCCTACGAGCAGTACTTC. This gives the protein CASSSGQGPSYEQYF. Full variable domain (outside the CDR3, taken from reference TRBV7-9 and TRBJ2-7): DTGVSQNPRHKITKRGQNVTFRCDPISEHNRLYWYRQTLGQGPEFLTYFQNEAQLEKSRLLSDRFSAERPKGSFSTLEIQRTEQGDSAMYLCASSSGQGPSYEQYFGPGTRLTVT.

This clonotype was found a few times. The chain is built from TRBV2 and TRBJ1-4; 8 positions agree with TRBD1. The CDR3 sequence is 15 residues long. After removal of 6 bases from V and 5 bases from J, the junction contained 8 bases not matched to a gene. Germline assignment: CDR1 SNHLY and CDR2 FYNNEI. This chain's CDR3 is CASSVRTGTNEKLFF. The CDR3 nucleotides are TGTGCCAGCAGCGTCCGGACAGGGACAAATGAAAAACTGTTTTTT. Complete variable domain (other parts from reference TRBV2 and TRBJ1-4): EPEVTQTPSHQVTQMGQEVILRCVPISNHLYFYWYRQILGQKVEFLVSFYNNEISEKSEIFDDQFSVERPDGSNFTLKIRSTKLEDSAMYFCASSVRTGTNEKLFFGSGTQLSVL.

J is TRBJ2-3 and V is TRBV10-3; D gene uncertain. Trimming cost V 8 bases and J 4 bases, with 13 bases left between them. This CDR3 is 13 amino acids long. Germline loops: CDR1 ENHRY, CDR2 SYGVKD. This CDR3 is CAIQAPTSDTQYF. CDR3 DNA: TGTGCCATCCAAGCGCCAACTTCAGATACGCAGTATTTT.

The J gene is TRBJ2-7, the V gene TRBV10-3; D not resolved. CDR1 ENHRY and CDR2 SYGVKD come from the germline V gene. The CDR3 extends over 15 amino acids. V was shortened by 0 bases and J by 0 bases, with 9 bases between the two germline ends. The DNA of the CDR3 is TGTGCCATCAGTGAGTCGGCTCTAAGCTCCTACGAGCAGTACTTC. This encodes CAISESALSSYEQYF.

This clonotype was seen only a few times. The chain couples TRBV12-3 or TRBV12-4 to TRBJ2-7; TRBD2 agrees at 13 bases. Trimming removed 3 bases from V and 2 bases from J; junction bases left unmatched: 4. The CDR3 loop spans 16 amino acids. CDR3 sequence (DNA): TGTGCCAGCAGTTTCGGACTAGCGGGGGATGCCTACGAGCAGTACTTC. Its protein is CASSFGLAGDAYEQYF.

The V gene is TRBV7-2, the J gene TRBJ2-7; the match to TRBD2 covers 8 bases. The CDR3 runs 15 residues. The V segment lost 3 bases and the J segment 2 bases; nucleotides outside the gene matches: 6. Germline V gives CDR1 SGHTA, CDR2 FQGNSA. In nucleotides, the CDR3 is TGTGCCAGCAGCTTCGAGCGGGGGACCCCCTACGAGCAGTACTTC. This gives the protein CASSFERGTPYEQYF.

The sample holds a few counts of this clonotype. This rearrangement joins TRBV6-1 to TRBJ2-7, with 11 bases lining up with TRBD1. Germline CDR1 reads MNHNS; CDR2 reads SASEGT. The ends lost 5 bases at V and 0 bases at J; junction bases unmatched: 6. CDR3 size: 16 residues. CDR3 DNA sequence: TGTGCCAGCAGTAAGCGGACAGGGGGCGACTCCTACGAGCAGTACTTC. Translation gives CASSKRTGGDSYEQYF.

V usage is TRBV20-1 and J usage is TRBJ2-7; 13 bases are a match to TRBD2. The closer fit of TRBJ2-5 to the DNA end suggests the J call may be wrong. Germline-derived CDR1 and CDR2 are DFQATT and SNEGSKA (reference sequence). The CDR3 is made up of 19 amino acids. The CDR3 region has the DNA TGCAGTGCCAGGACCATCTATGACCGGACTAGCGGGAGAGGAGAGACCCAGTACTTC. This sequence encodes CSARTIYDRTSGRGETQYF.

This clonotype was observed a handful of times. This chain joins TRBV29-1 and TRBJ2-5, with 7 nucleotides matching TRBD2. Germline V lookup: CDR1 SQVTM, CDR2 ANQGSEA. The CDR3 covers 15 residues. J was trimmed by 4 bases and V by 1 base; bases with no gene match: 9. The CDR3: CSVEAGTVAGETQYF. The CDR3 region has the DNA TGCAGCGTTGAAGCCGGAACCGTAGCGGGAGAGACCCAGTACTTC.

Only a few counts were recorded for this clonotype. The V gene is TRBV20-1, the J gene TRBJ1-2; D possibly corresponds to TRBD1 (5 bases). The CDR3 consists of 20 residues. The V and J ends lost 0 bases and 3 bases respectively, with 29 bases between them. CDR1 and CDR2 from the germline V gene are DFQATT and SNEGSKA (reference sequence). The CDR3 sequence is CSARDGPASTRVGGDYGYTF. CDR3 in DNA: TGCAGTGCTAGAGATGGCCCCGCATCCACCAGGGTCGGGGGAGACTATGGCTACACCTTC.

This clonotype appeared a few times. V and J are TRBV15 and TRBJ2-5, with TRBD1 matching 11 bases. CDR1 and CDR2 from the germline V gene are LNHNV and YYDKDF (reference sequence). The length of the CDR3 is 15 residues. The V gene end was trimmed by 3 bases and the J gene end by 2 bases; junction bases not matched to a gene: 2. The chain's CDR3 is CATSRDRGLQETQYF. CDR3 bases: TGTGCCACCAGCAGGGACAGGGGGCTTCAAGAGACCCAGTACTTC.

The chain employs TRBV20-1 and TRBJ2-7, with 8 bases aligning to TRBD1. The CDR3 is 14 residues long. CDR1 is DFQATT, CDR2 SNEGSKA, per germline (reference sequence). V lost 3 bases to trimming and J lost 2 bases; unmatched junction nucleotides: 6. The CDR3 region is CSARAGTGTYEQYF. The CDR3 DNA is TGCAGTGCTAGGGCCGGGACAGGCACCTACGAGCAGTACTTC.

This clonotype was detected once. The junction and the germline gene differ at one end; a read error may be behind it. The chain uses TRBV5-8 and TRBJ2-4; 15 bases fit TRBD2. The CDR3 is made up of 18 amino acids. Per the germline V gene, CDR1 is SGHTS and CDR2 is YDEGEE. This CDR3 is CAGSLRTSGRVSKNIQYF. The CDR3 DNA is TGTGCCGGCAGCTTGAGGACTAGCGGGAGGGTTTCCAAAAACATTCAGTACTTC.

The chain couples TRBV10-3 to TRBJ2-1, with TRBD2 matching over 12 bases. Germline V CDR1 and CDR2: ENHRY, SYGVKD. V was clipped by 2 bases and J by 8 bases; unmatched bases: 13. The CDR3 is made up of 18 amino acids. CDR3 DNA: TGTGCCATCAGTGAGCCAGAAGGACTAGCGGGAAGCCCACATGAGCAGTTCTTC. As protein: CAISEPEGLAGSPHEQFF.

The CDR3 loop is CASSYSGLGLQETQYF. The DNA for the CDR3 is TGTGCCAGCAGTTACTCGGGACTAGGTTTGCAGGAGACCCAGTACTTC. The chain is built from TRBV6-5 and TRBJ2-5; 8 bases line up with TRBD2. Germline loops: CDR1 MNHEY, CDR2 SVGAGI. The V gene end was trimmed by 0 bases and the J gene end by 5 bases; junction bases not matched to a gene: 8. CDR3 size: 16 residues.

The V and J genes are TRBV5-1 and TRBJ2-3; 7 bases line up with TRBD2. CDR3 length: 16 amino acids. Trimming took 2 bases from V and 4 from J; bases not matched to a gene: 10. Germline assignment: CDR1 SGHRS and CDR2 YFSETQ. CDR3 in DNA: TGCGCCAGCAGCTTAGGTAGCGGGCGAGGAGCAGATACGCAGTATTTT. Its translation: CASSLGSGRGADTQYF.